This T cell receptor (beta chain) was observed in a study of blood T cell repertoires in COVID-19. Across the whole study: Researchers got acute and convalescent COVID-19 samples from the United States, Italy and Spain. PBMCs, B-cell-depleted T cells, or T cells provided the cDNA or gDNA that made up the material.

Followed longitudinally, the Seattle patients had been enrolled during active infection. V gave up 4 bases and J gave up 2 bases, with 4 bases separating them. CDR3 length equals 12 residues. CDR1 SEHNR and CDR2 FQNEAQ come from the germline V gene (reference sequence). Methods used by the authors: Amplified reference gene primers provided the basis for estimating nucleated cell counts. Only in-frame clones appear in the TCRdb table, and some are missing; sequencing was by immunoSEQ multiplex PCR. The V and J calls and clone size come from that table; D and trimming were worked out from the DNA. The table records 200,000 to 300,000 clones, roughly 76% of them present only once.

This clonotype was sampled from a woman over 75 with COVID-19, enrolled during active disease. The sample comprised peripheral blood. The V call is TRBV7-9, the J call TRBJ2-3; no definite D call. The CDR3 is CASSSNTDTQYF. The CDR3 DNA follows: TGTGCCAGCAGCTCTAACACAGATACGCAGTATTTT. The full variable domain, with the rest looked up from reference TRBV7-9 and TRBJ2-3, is DTGVSQNPRHKITKRGQNVTFRCDPISEHNRLYWYRQTLGQGPEFLTYFQNEAQLEKSRLLSDRFSAERPKGSFSTLEIQRTEQGDSAMYLCASSSNTDTQYFGPGTRLTVL.